The rows below give T cell receptor beta chains drawn from one sample of a study of shared clonotypes between healthy human individuals. The table came from immunoSEQ multiplex PCR; TCRdb's copy has only in-frame clones and leaves some out. The sample has some 680,000 clones; 73% are singletons. Sample: memory CD4+ T cells sorted from blood. These receptors were taken from a woman in her twenties or thirties in good health. Both conserved end residues are part of each CDR3. D genes are given only for firm matches. Only some rows state a clone size, as once, few, many or a class for expanded clones.

CDR3aa: CASSTRAELMNTEAFF; CDR3nt: TGTGCCAGCAGCACCCGGGCTGAGCTAATGAACACTGAAGCTTTCTTT; j_gene: TRBJ1-1; abundance: NA; v_gene: TRBV9; d_gene: NA
CDR3aa: CASSILDNYGYTF; CDR3nt: TGTGCCAGTAGTATATTAGATAACTATGGCTACACCTTC; j_gene: TRBJ1-2; abundance: NA; v_gene: TRBV19; d_gene: NA
CDR3aa: CSARQPPEAFF; CDR3nt: TGCAGTGCTAGACAACCCCCTGAAGCTTTCTTT; j_gene: TRBJ1-1; abundance: NA; v_gene: TRBV20-1; d_gene: NA
CDR3aa: CASSVESSYNEQFF; CDR3nt: TGTGCCAGCAGTGTGGAGAGCTCCTACAATGAGCAGTTCTTC; j_gene: TRBJ2-1; abundance: few; v_gene: TRBV7-8; d_gene: NA
CDR3aa: CASGGTGGQPQHF; CDR3nt: TGTGCCAGTGGGGGGACAGGCGGTCAGCCCCAGCATTTT; j_gene: TRBJ1-5; abundance: NA; v_gene: TRBV19; d_gene: TRBD1
CDR3aa: CASSSQRDETQYF; CDR3nt: TGTGCCAGCAGCTCCCAGCGAGATGAGACCCAGTACTTC; j_gene: TRBJ2-5; abundance: NA; v_gene: TRBV7-6; d_gene: NA
CDR3aa: CASSESGVAADTQYF; CDR3nt: TGTGCCAGTAGTGAAAGTGGGGTTGCTGCAGATACGCAGTATTTT; j_gene: TRBJ2-3; abundance: NA; v_gene: TRBV19; d_gene: NA
CDR3aa: CATQRGGRQETQYF; CDR3nt: TGTGCCACCCAAAGGGGAGGGCGGCAGGAGACCCAGTACTTC; j_gene: TRBJ2-5; abundance: NA; v_gene: TRBV7-2; d_gene: TRBD2
CDR3aa: CASSSHQGAGEKLFF; CDR3nt: TGTGCCAGCAGTTCCCACCAGGGGGCAGGGGAAAAACTGTTTTTT; j_gene: TRBJ1-4; abundance: NA; v_gene: TRBV28; d_gene: TRBD1
CDR3aa: CASSLNNRAQGGAFF; CDR3nt: TGTGCCAGCAGCTTAAATAATCGAGCCCAGGGGGGAGCTTTCTTT; j_gene: TRBJ1-1; abundance: NA; v_gene: TRBV7-9; d_gene: TRBD1
CDR3aa: CASSPRHLEYGVEQFF; CDR3nt: TGTGCCAGCAGCCCAAGGCATTTGGAGTATGGGGTTGAGCAGTTCTTC; j_gene: TRBJ2-1; abundance: NA; v_gene: TRBV7-9; d_gene: NA
CDR3aa: CASSKSSGSTASTDTQYF; CDR3nt: TGTGCCAGCTCGAAATCTAGCGGGAGTACGGCTAGCACAGATACGCAGTATTTT; j_gene: TRBJ2-3; abundance: NA; v_gene: TRBV18; d_gene: TRBD2
CDR3aa: CASISQTEDVITIYF; CDR3nt: TGCGCCAGCATCAGCCAGACCGAGGATGTAATCACCATATATTTT; j_gene: TRBJ1-3; abundance: NA; v_gene: TRBV10-1; d_gene: NA
CDR3aa: CASSQVSTSGTFF; CDR3nt: TGCGCCAGCAGCCAAGTTTCGACTAGCGGGACTTTCTTC; j_gene: TRBJ2-1; abundance: NA; v_gene: TRBV4-1; d_gene: TRBD2
CDR3aa: CASSFRRTGGVEQYF; CDR3nt: TGTGCCAGCAGCTTCCGTAGAACAGGGGGTGTCGAGCAGTACTTC; j_gene: TRBJ2-7; abundance: NA; v_gene: TRBV5-6; d_gene: TRBD1
CDR3aa: CASSGYGYNEKLFF; CDR3nt: TGTGCCAGCAGTGGATACGGCTATAATGAAAAACTGTTTTTT; j_gene: TRBJ1-4; abundance: NA; v_gene: TRBV6-1; d_gene: NA
CDR3aa: CASSRQGGHNEQFF; CDR3nt: TGCGCCAGCAGTCGACAGGGAGGTCACAATGAGCAGTTCTTC; j_gene: TRBJ2-1; abundance: NA; v_gene: TRBV5-1; d_gene: NA
CDR3aa: CASATLRGTEAFF; CDR3nt: TGTGCCAGCGCTACTCTTCGGGGAACTGAAGCTTTCTTT; j_gene: TRBJ1-1; abundance: NA; v_gene: TRBV28; d_gene: NA
CDR3aa: CASSLTDKGNTIYF; CDR3nt: TGTGCCAGCAGTCTAACGGACAAAGGAAACACCATATATTTT; j_gene: TRBJ1-3; abundance: NA; v_gene: TRBV6-5; d_gene: NA
CDR3aa: CASSLAGGFQEQFF; CDR3nt: TGTGCCAGCAGCTTGGCGGGAGGTTTCCAGGAGCAGTTCTTC; j_gene: TRBJ2-1; abundance: NA; v_gene: TRBV7-9; d_gene: TRBD2
CDR3aa: CASSQVGETQYF; CDR3nt: TGTGCCAGCAGCCAAGTCGGAGAGACCCAGTACTTC; j_gene: TRBJ2-5; abundance: NA; v_gene: TRBV14; d_gene: NA
CDR3aa: CASSLELSSSYNEQFF; CDR3nt: TGTGCCAGCAGCTTGGAACTCTCGAGCTCCTACAATGAGCAGTTCTTC; j_gene: TRBJ2-1; abundance: many; v_gene: TRBV5-6; d_gene: NA
CDR3aa: CASSSTGGVGNYGYTF; CDR3nt: TGTGCCAGCAGCTCAACAGGGGGCGTTGGCAACTATGGCTACACCTTC; j_gene: TRBJ1-2; abundance: NA; v_gene: TRBV6-6; d_gene: TRBD1
CDR3aa: CASSWTSGRALYTGELFF; CDR3nt: TGTGCCAGCAGTTGGACTAGCGGGAGGGCCCTGTACACCGGGGAGCTGTTTTTT; j_gene: TRBJ2-2; abundance: NA; v_gene: TRBV28; d_gene: TRBD2
CDR3aa: CASSLGDYSNQPQHF; CDR3nt: TGTGCCAGCAGCTTAGGCGATTATAGCAATCAGCCCCAGCATTTT; j_gene: TRBJ1-5; abundance: NA; v_gene: TRBV7-9; d_gene: NA
CDR3aa: CASSENQQGTDTQYF; CDR3nt: TGTGCCAGCTCCGAAAACCAGCAGGGGACAGATACGCAGTATTTT; j_gene: TRBJ2-3; abundance: NA; v_gene: TRBV18; d_gene: NA
CDR3aa: CASSLPGGRVINEQFF; CDR3nt: TGTGCCAGCAGTTTGCCGGGAGGGAGGGTTATCAATGAGCAGTTCTTC; j_gene: TRBJ2-1; abundance: few; v_gene: TRBV28; d_gene: TRBD2
CDR3aa: CASTRSRGAREKLFF; CDR3nt: TGTGCCAGCACCCGGAGCAGGGGCGCGCGTGAAAAACTGTTTTTT; j_gene: TRBJ1-4; abundance: NA; v_gene: TRBV28; d_gene: NA
CDR3aa: CASSEVASSYNEQFF; CDR3nt: TGTGCCAGCAGTGAAGTTGCTAGCTCCTACAATGAGCAGTTCTTC; j_gene: TRBJ2-1; abundance: NA; v_gene: TRBV6-1; d_gene: NA
CDR3aa: CASSKLRRANYGYTF; CDR3nt: TGTGCCAGCAGCAAACTCAGGCGAGCTAACTATGGCTACACCTTC; j_gene: TRBJ1-2; abundance: NA; v_gene: TRBV11-3; d_gene: NA
CDR3aa: CASSFLSGYNSPLHF; CDR3nt: TGTGCCAGCAGTTTTTTGTCGGGGTATAATTCACCCCTCCACTTT; j_gene: TRBJ1-6; abundance: NA; v_gene: TRBV28; d_gene: NA
CDR3aa: CASSLSGGDTQYF; CDR3nt: TGTGCCAGCAGCTTATCAGGGGGAGATACGCAGTATTTT; j_gene: TRBJ2-3; abundance: NA; v_gene: TRBV11-2; d_gene: TRBD1